Following are 32 T cell receptor beta chains from one sample sequenced in a study of T cell repertoires in cytomegalovirus infection. TCRdb analysed the reads with MiXCR anew, one entry per CDR3 protein. The data hold 200,000 to 300,000 distinct CDR3 sequences, with under 8.5% observed a single time. Sequencing was carried out using PBMCs. These receptor sequences come from a human donor in good health (CMV status not recorded). Some clones in this sample may be carry-over from other donors' samples.

This clonotype was seen at least ten times. This rearrangement joins TRBV7-2 to TRBJ1-2; D is uncertain. This CDR3 is 13 amino acids long. CDR1 is SGHTA, CDR2 FQGNSA, per germline. Between the trimmed V and J ends, which lost 1 base and 4 bases, there was a span of 7 bases. The CDR3 sequence: CASSLGASYGYTF. CDR3 nucleotide sequence: TGTGCCAGCAGCTTAGGTGCATCCTATGGCTACACCTTC.

V is TRBV18 and J is TRBJ2-1; TRBD1 agrees at 7 bases. Germline V gene data show CDR1 as KGHSH and CDR2 as LQKENI. V shed 10 bases, J shed 6 bases, and the junction held 12 bases outside the gene matches. The length of the CDR3 is 14 residues. The CDR3, as DNA: TGTGCCACCATACCTACAGGGGCCGTCAATGAGCAGTTCTTC. This sequence encodes CATIPTGAVNEQFF.

This clonotype showed up many times. The chain links TRBV19 to TRBJ1-1; D uncertain. V lost 3 bases and J 6 bases, leaving 14 bases between the germline ends. Germline V gives CDR1 LNHDA, CDR2 SQIVND (reference sequence). This CDR3 has 14 residues. CDR3 nucleotides: TGTGCCAGTAGTATCAGAGAACCGGGCGCTGAAGCTTTCTTT. Translation: CASSIREPGAEAFF.

This clonotype has a handful of counts. The chain couples TRBV10-2 to TRBJ1-1; D unresolved. The germline V and J ends were trimmed by 3 bases and 3 bases, with 11 bases remaining between them. This CDR3 is 14 amino acids long. The germline V gene has CDR1 WSHSY and CDR2 SAAADI. DNA of the CDR3: TGCGCCAGCAGTGAACAGATGGAGTACACTGAAGCTTTCTTT. This encodes CASSEQMEYTEAFF.

This clonotype was seen many times. Compared with germline, one end of the junction differs, possibly owing to a read error. The J gene is TRBJ1-1, the V gene TRBV30; TRBD1 agrees at 7 bases. Germline V gene sequence: CDR1 GTSNPN, CDR2 SVGIG (reference sequence). CDR3 length equals 14 residues. In nucleotides, the CDR3 is TGTGCCTGGAGTGTAGTACAGGGGAACCCTGAAGCTTTCTTT. It specifies CAWSVVQGNPEAFF.

This clonotype turned up a few times. This sequence joins TRBV7-9 and TRBJ1-1; D is uncertain. This CDR3 region has 12 residues. Germline V CDR1 and CDR2: SEHNR, FQNEAQ (reference sequence). The germline V and J ends were trimmed by 10 bases and 8 bases, with 17 bases remaining between them. CDR3 coding DNA: TGTGCCACCCACAAGGCGAGCTGGGAAGCTTTCTTT. Encoded protein: CATHKASWEAFF.

Ten or more counts support this clonotype. The chain carries TRBV7-2 and TRBJ1-6; TRBD1 aligns across 10 bases. This CDR3 comprises 17 residues. Germline CDR1 and CDR2: SGHTA and FQGNSA. V lost 6 bases and J lost 4; bases outside the gene matches: 9. The CDR3 coding sequence is TGTGCCAGCAGTCGACCCCGGGACAGGGGTTATAATTCACCCCTCCACTTT. It specifies CASSRPRDRGYNSPLHF.

This chain uses TRBV10-3 with TRBJ2-3; D uncertain. The germline V gene encodes CDR1 ENHRY and CDR2 SYGVKD. The length of the CDR3 is 13 residues. The germline V and J ends were trimmed by 11 bases and 4 bases, with 16 bases remaining between them. CDR3 sequence: CAVSATSPDTQYF. CDR3 sequence (DNA): TGTGCCGTTTCGGCCACTTCTCCAGATACGCAGTATTTT.

This clonotype was picked up many times. The chain employs TRBV12-3 or TRBV12-4 and TRBJ1-2; possible D gene TRBD1, 6 bases. The CDR3 covers 14 residues. Trimming stripped 7 bases from V and 3 bases from J, with 15 bases between. In nucleotides, the CDR3 is TGTGCCAGCACCGTTAGGGGGTACGACTATGGCTACACCTTC. As protein: CASTVRGYDYGYTF.

This clonotype occurred a few times. This rearrangement joins TRBV2 to TRBJ1-4; 12 bases match TRBD1. The CDR3 is made up of 17 amino acids. CDR1 SNHLY and CDR2 FYNNEI come from the germline V gene. J gave up 8 bases and V 3 bases, and 10 bases lay outside the gene matches. Here the CDR3 reads CASSDGTGGLLREKLFF. The CDR3 nucleotides are TGTGCCAGCAGTGACGGGACAGGGGGCCTTCTTAGGGAAAAACTGTTTTTT.

This clonotype was seen many times. The rearrangement links TRBV19 to TRBJ1-1, with D tentatively TRBD1 (5 bases). The CDR3 covers 14 residues. The germline V and J ends were trimmed by 3 bases and 2 bases, with 10 bases remaining between them. Germline V CDR1 and CDR2: LNHDA, SQIVND (reference sequence). The CDR3 DNA reads TGTGCCAGTAGTATTCTCGGACACAACACTGAAGCTTTCTTT. Translation gives CASSILGHNTEAFF.

This clonotype has a count of ten or more. The gene calls are TRBV29-1 and TRBJ2-5; D possibly uses TRBD1 or TRBD2 (6 bases each). CDR1 is SQVTM and CDR2 is ANQGSEA in the germline V gene. V was trimmed by 7 bases and J by 2 bases, leaving 17 bases between them. The CDR3 totals 14 residues. CDR3 nucleotide sequence: TGCAGCGGGGGGGAAGGGGGTGGACAAGAGACCCAGTACTTC. It is translated as CSGGEGGGQETQYF.

This clonotype was observed at least ten times. Written as DNA, the CDR3 is TGTGCCAGCAGCTCCTCCGGCCTTAATGAAAAACTGTTTTTT. It is translated as CASSSSGLNEKLFF. The rearrangement uses TRBV7-9 and TRBJ1-4; D is unclear. V was shortened by 4 bases and J by 4 bases, with 10 bases between the two germline ends. CDR1 SEHNR and CDR2 FQNEAQ come from the germline V gene (reference sequence). This CDR3 region has 14 residues. Variable domain in full (rest from reference TRBV7-9 and TRBJ1-4): DTGVSQNPRHKITKRGQNVTFRCDPISEHNRLYWYRQTLGQGPEFLTYFQNEAQLEKSRLLSDRFSAERPKGSFSTLEIQRTEQGDSAMYLCASSSSGLNEKLFFGSGTQLSVL.

This clonotype was seen ten or more times. The chain links TRBV6-1 to TRBJ2-7, with D possibly being TRBD1 (5 bases). The V gene's germline CDR1 is MNHNS and CDR2 SASEGT. Trimming stripped 5 bases from V and 9 bases from J, with 23 bases between. The CDR3 has 15 amino acids. The CDR3 coding sequence is TGTGCCAGCAGTTCAGCAAGGGGTAGTGATCTTGGGCAGTACTTC. It is translated as CASSSARGSDLGQYF.

This clonotype appeared many times. The chain links TRBV7-2 to TRBJ2-7, with D perhaps TRBD1 or TRBD2 (5 bases each). CDR1 is SGHTA, CDR2 FQGNSA, per germline. Deletions cut 5 bases from V and 7 bases from J, with 18 bases between. This CDR3 region has 14 residues. DNA for the CDR3: TGTGCCAGCAGCCCACCGGGACGTGCTGAAGAGCAGTACTTC. This gives the protein CASSPPGRAEEQYF.

This clonotype was observed many times. The rearrangement uses TRBV18 and TRBJ1-2; 10 bases fit TRBD1. Germline values: CDR1 KGHSH, CDR2 LQKENI. The CDR3 loop spans 15 amino acids. V lost 3 bases and J lost 7; bases outside the gene matches: 8. CDR3 loop: CASSPQAGQGLGYTF. The CDR3 DNA reads as TGTGCCAGCTCACCTCAGGCGGGACAGGGGCTTGGCTACACCTTC.

The J gene is TRBJ1-1, the V gene TRBV29-1; weak D call: TRBD1 (5 bases). Germline assignment: CDR1 SQVTM and CDR2 ANQGSEA. With 3 bases removed from V and 3 bases from J, the gap between germline ends came to 11 bases. CDR3 length: 13 amino acids. CDR3: CSVDAGWYTEAFF. DNA of the CDR3: TGCAGCGTTGACGCAGGGTGGTACACTGAAGCTTTCTTT. The variable domain in full, with the rest retrieved from reference TRBV29-1 and TRBJ1-1, is SAVISQKPSRDICQRGTSLTIQCQVDSQVTMMFWYRQQPGQSLTLIATANQGSEATYESGFVIDKFPISRPNLTFSTLTVSNMSPEDSSIYLCSVDAGWYTEAFFGQGTRLTVV.

This clonotype has at least ten counts. The V and J genes are TRBV6-2 or TRBV6-3 and TRBJ2-5; no clear D gene. The germline V and J ends were trimmed by 5 bases and 1 base, with 14 bases remaining between them. This CDR3 contains 15 residues. CDR1 is MNHEY, CDR2 SVGEGT, per germline. As DNA, the CDR3 is TGTGCCAGCAGTCGCAGCTCAGCTTTCCAAGAGACCCAGTACTTC. Residues: CASSRSSAFQETQYF.

This clonotype was observed many times. V is TRBV29-1 and J is TRBJ1-6, with D unclear. Germline CDR1 is SQVTM and CDR2 is ANQGSEA. V lost 4 bases, J lost 7 bases, and 8 bases lay in between. The CDR3 consists of 12 residues. The CDR3 spells CSVGASNSPLHF. CDR3 sequence (DNA): TGCAGCGTTGGGGCCAGCAATTCACCCCTCCACTTT.

There are many counts of this clonotype. This rearrangement joins TRBV5-1 to TRBJ2-5; D may be TRBD1 (6 bases). This CDR3 comprises 14 residues. CDR1 and CDR2 from the germline V gene are SGHRS and YFSETQ. V was shortened by 3 bases and J by 1 base, with 10 bases between the two germline ends. The CDR3 loop reads CASSSWTVQETQYF. CDR3 nucleotides: TGCGCCAGCAGCTCCTGGACAGTCCAAGAGACCCAGTACTTC.

This rearrangement joins TRBV29-1 to TRBJ2-7; D call uncertain. Trimming left V 5 bases short and J 3 bases short, with 8 bases between. Germline-derived CDR1 and CDR2 are SQVTM and ANQGSEA. This CDR3 has 11 residues. The CDR3 here is CSVKDDYEQYF. CDR3 DNA sequence: TGCAGCGTTAAGGATGACTACGAGCAGTACTTC.

There are many counts of this clonotype. This chain uses TRBV12-3 or TRBV12-4 with TRBJ2-3; D is uncertain. This CDR3 is 12 amino acids long. V dropped 5 bases and J dropped 3 bases, with 6 bases sitting between them. For the CDR3, the DNA is TGTGCCAGCAGTACAAGGACAGATACGCAGTATTTT. Its protein is CASSTRTDTQYF.

In its sample, this clonotype was seen many times. V usage is TRBV5-5 and J usage is TRBJ2-1; 7 bases match TRBD1. The CDR3 covers 14 residues. The trim removed 4 bases at V and 7 bases at J, leaving 8 bases unmatched. CDR1 SGHKS and CDR2 YYEKEE come from the germline V gene (reference sequence). The CDR3 coding sequence is TGTGCCAGCAGCGAGACAGGGATCCAAAATGAGCAGTTCTTC. Translated: CASSETGIQNEQFF.

The chain uses TRBV28 and TRBJ1-5; D unresolved. Looked up from germline, CDR1 is MDHEN and CDR2 is SYDVKM. The CDR3 has 15 amino acids. V lost 3 bases, J lost 2 bases, and 11 bases lay in between. CDR3 coding DNA: TGTGCCAGCAGTTTGCGCCCTTATCGCAATCAGCCCCAGCATTTT. Translating gives CASSLRPYRNQPQHF.

This clonotype was recorded many times. V and J are TRBV5-1 and TRBJ1-1, with a tentative D call TRBD1 (6 bases). Germline V lookup: CDR1 SGHRS, CDR2 YFSETQ. The V end lost 5 bases, the J end lost 3 bases, and 17 bases lay between the germline ends. This CDR3 comprises 15 residues. The CDR3: CASRSLGTPDTEAFF. In DNA, the CDR3 is TGCGCCAGCAGGTCTCTCGGGACACCAGACACTGAAGCTTTCTTT.

This clonotype was observed at least ten times. The chain employs TRBV29-1 and TRBJ1-5; no clear D. The V and J ends lost 4 bases and 4 bases respectively, with 8 bases between them. Germline values: CDR1 SQVTM, CDR2 ANQGSEA. This CDR3 is 12 amino acids long. CDR3 coding DNA: TGCAGCGTTGGGAACAGTAATCAGCCCCAGCATTTT. Residues: CSVGNSNQPQHF.

This clonotype has ten or more counts. This chain's CDR3 is CASSLGRNSYNEQFF. The CDR3 DNA reads as TGTGCCAGCAGTCTAGGACGGAACTCCTACAATGAGCAGTTCTTC. The chain joins TRBV2 to TRBJ2-1; D uncertain. CDR1 is SNHLY, CDR2 FYNNEI, per germline. Trimming removed 5 bases from V and 0 bases from J, with 11 bases in between. The CDR3 runs 15 residues.

This clonotype was counted many times. V gene TRBV7-2 combines with J gene TRBJ1-6; D unclear. The V gene's germline CDR1 is SGHTA and CDR2 FQGNSA. The ends were cut back, 1 base at V and 7 bases at J, with 17 bases in the middle. There are 17 residues in the CDR3. The CDR3 sequence is CASSLVPPGIGNSPLHF. The CDR3 DNA follows: TGTGCCAGCAGCTTAGTCCCCCCGGGGATCGGGAATTCACCCCTCCACTTT.

This clonotype was recorded many times. CDR3 nucleotides: TGTGCCAGCAGAACAACCGGACAGGGCCCCTACGAGCAGTACTTC. Amino acids: CASRTTGQGPYEQYF. This rearrangement joins TRBV11-2 to TRBJ2-7; TRBD1 agrees at 8 bases. Per the germline V gene, CDR1 is SGHAT and CDR2 is FQNNGV. The CDR3 runs 15 residues. V shed 6 bases, J shed 2 bases, and the junction held 9 bases outside the gene matches.

This clonotype appeared many times. The chain joins TRBV20-1 to TRBJ2-1; 11 positions match TRBD2. The V and J ends lost 7 bases and 8 bases, in that order; junction bases with no gene match: 10. Germline assignment: CDR1 DFQATT and CDR2 SNEGSKA (reference sequence). The CDR3 length is 14 residues. CDR3 nucleotide sequence: TGCAGTGGGGGTAGCGGGGGGGCACTCGATGAGCAGTTCTTC. Encoded protein: CSGGSGGALDEQFF.

This clonotype was observed many times. This chain links TRBV27 with TRBJ1-1; D perhaps matches TRBD1 (5 bases). The CDR3 extends over 15 amino acids. The germline gives CDR1 MNHEY, CDR2 SMNVEV (reference sequence). V shed 5 bases and J shed 2 bases, with 15 bases lying between them. CDR3 sequence: CASSEIREGNTEAFF. The DNA for the CDR3 is TGTGCCAGCAGTGAGATCAGGGAAGGAAACACTGAAGCTTTCTTT.

This clonotype was picked up many times. The rearrangement links TRBV7-9 to TRBJ2-5; TRBD1 is a possible D gene (6 bases). With 4 bases removed from V and 3 bases from J, the gap between germline ends came to 12 bases. The CDR3 contains 14 residues. Germline loops: CDR1 SEHNR, CDR2 FQNEAQ (reference sequence). The CDR3, as DNA: TGTGCCAGCAGCTCAGGACAGAACAAAGAGACCCAGTACTTC. Its protein is CASSSGQNKETQYF.